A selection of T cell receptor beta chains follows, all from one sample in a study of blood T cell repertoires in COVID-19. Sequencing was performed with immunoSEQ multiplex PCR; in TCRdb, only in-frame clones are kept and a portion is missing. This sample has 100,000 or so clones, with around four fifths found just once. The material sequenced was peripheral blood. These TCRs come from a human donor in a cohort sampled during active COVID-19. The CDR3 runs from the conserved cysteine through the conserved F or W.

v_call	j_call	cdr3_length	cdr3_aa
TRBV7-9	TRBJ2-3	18	CASSFLLRKLTSTDTQYF
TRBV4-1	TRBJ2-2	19	CASSQAVVSGAGDTGELFF
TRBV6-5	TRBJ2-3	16	CASSYFLASSTDTQYF
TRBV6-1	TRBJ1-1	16	CASSAPLGLSNTEAFF
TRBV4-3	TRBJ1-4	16	CASSPRPGHIDEKLFF
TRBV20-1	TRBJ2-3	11	CSASRVDTQYF
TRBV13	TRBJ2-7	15	CASSPLGGVSYEQYF
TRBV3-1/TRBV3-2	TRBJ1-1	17	CASSRRKVAGGYTEAFF
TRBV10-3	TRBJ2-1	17	CAISPQRGRRDMHEQFF
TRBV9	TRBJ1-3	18	CASSYDGTGGSSGNTIYF
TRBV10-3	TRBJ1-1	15	CAISLDIPGNTEAFF
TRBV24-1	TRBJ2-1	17	CATSDPLAGGSYNEQFF
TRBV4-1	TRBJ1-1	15	CASSYSGQGGTEAFF